The source of this TCR beta chain is a study of blood T cell repertoires in COVID-19. Looked up from germline, CDR1 is SGDLS and CDR2 is YYNGEE. The CDR3 sequence is 15 residues long. V was clipped by 3 bases and J by 5 bases; unmatched bases: 4. Authors' data handling: Amplification from reference gene primers served as the basis for estimated nucleated cell counts. Clones were sequenced by immunoSEQ multiplex PCR, and TCRdb holds only the in-frame ones, with some missing. V, J and clone size derive from that table, while D and trimming were established from the DNA sequence. The sample has about 140,000 clones, about nine tenths seen once. Recruitment covered about 25 US areas and drew participants whose ages spanned roughly 18 to 89 years. Assignment of participants to cohorts was predicated upon participant-reported clinical history. Either two negative PCRs, clearance, or symptom resolution qualified Cohort 3 donors as recovered.

Sequenced material: PBMCs or T cells enriched from blood (not recorded which). This TCR was recovered from a man in his fifties or sixties who had recovered from COVID-19. V gene TRBV9 combines with J gene TRBJ2-2; 10 nucleotides agree with TRBD1. The CDR3 DNA reads as TGTGCCAGCAGCGCCCGGACAGGGGGAACCGGGGAGCTGTTTTTT. Amino acids: CASSARTGGTGELFF.